The entry below describes one TCR beta chain. It lacks a known antigen. No base quality values were provided; no much bigger clone lies one nucleotide off. This specimen belongs to a study of cytomegalovirus exposure and HLA in healthy donors (dated by TCRdb to the late 2010s). The study in broad terms: In an earlier analysis of approximately 500 of the donors, 250 to 350 Gb of sequence data and just under 120 million unique TCR beta sequences from roughly 200 million T cells were reported. The number of donors typed differed by locus, with roughly 620-630 for A, B, C, DRB1 and DQB1, over 500 for DQA1, approximately 580 for DPA1, and over 400 for DPB1. Of the approximately 400 genotyped donors, more than 75% were placed in the genetic ancestry cluster associated with self-reported Caucasian donors. The study aimed to test whether signatures of past pathogen exposure could be identified by cataloging public T cell receptors. Rather than using new phenotypic data, the later analysis identified candidate immune exposures from TCR beta sequences and from how often those sequences occurred across donors. About five DR-DQ haplotypes were treated as single units for association and clustering because of strong linkage in the cohort. An early release that covered about 600 HLA-typed donors contained 300 to 350 gigabases of sequencing data and about 93 million unique TCR sequences. Every discovery cohort repertoire had been produced on one sequencing platform. Donor age, sex, ethnicity and CMV serostatus were compiled alongside the repertoire data. Both class I and class II loci were covered by HLA typing, at four-digit resolution. Among roughly 400 genotyped donors of the cohort, an average of roughly 230,000 unique TCR beta nucleotide sequences was sequenced per donor, of which 15% to 20% were non-productive. A later genetic analysis took genome-wide SNP genotypes for 398 of the 666 donors and used that subset as a discovery cohort. Besides the first cohort of around 700 subjects, a separate validation cohort made up of 120 different subjects was used. A later analysis re-analyzed previously published TCR beta repertoires from 666 donors and added high-resolution HLA genotyping to study TCR occurrence patterns. The study profiled the T cell repertoires of fewer than 850 subjects by immunosequencing and related them to cytomegalovirus serostatus. In an earlier analysis of around 540 of the donors, high-throughput TCR beta sequencing was used to judge whether each TCR beta V gene segment behaved as functional or pseudogenic. To predict cytomegalovirus infection status, the study brought together high-throughput TCR immunosequencing, statistical association of individual TCRs with disease status, and machine learning.

The cohort was made up of around 720 healthy bone marrow donors. All cohort members were sampled while nominally healthy, although unrecorded immune exposures were likely present. The donor tested CMV seronegative and was one of the 352 seronegative cohort members. Each donor provided a peripheral blood sample, and peripheral blood mononuclear cells were used for TCR beta sequencing. The Qiagen DNeasy Blood Extraction Kit was used to extract genomic DNA from the blood cell samples. The full study reports these points: In a later analysis, several top co-occurrence clusters were reported to appear linked to parvovirus B19, influenza, CMV and Epstein-Barr virus. In vitro tests confirmed that a few of the cytomegalovirus-associated TCR beta chains recognize cytomegalovirus antigens. The only immune exposure information available for the cohort was CMV serostatus. Presence/absence analyses assumed roughly uniform sequencing depth across donors, an assumption that may not hold. A cluster of highly shared sequence variants was judged likely to be a technical artifact of the sequencing pipeline. A later analysis found that most CMV-associated TCR beta chains appeared HLA-restricted, with HLA associations seemingly driven largely by CMV exposure. The cohort was sequenced for TCR beta chains only, and without alpha or paired-chain data the features that could be detected were limited. Because some donors lacked HLA typing at each locus, the association tests relied only on the typed subset. A further reported finding was that TCR beta sequences accurately predicted the HLA-A and HLA-B alleles for most subjects in the first cohort. Linkage disequilibrium might explain the correlated functional status among segregating V segments, but an unknown experimental factor could not be excluded. In an earlier analysis of some 500 of the donors, most TCR beta V segments appeared in productive rearrangements about 90% or about 30% of the time, broadly matching IMGT annotations. A later genetic analysis associated a missense DCLRE1C variant with V-gene and J-gene trimming of TCR beta chains, and an independent cohort replicated the association. Strong co-occurrence of HLA alleles, especially DR and DQ, made assigning TCR associations to individual alleles difficult. The earlier analysis of about 600 of the donors excluded 15 to 20 rarely observed V segments, including chromosome 9 orphons, because counts were too low. In a later genetic analysis, fewer N-insertions in productive TCRs were reported among donors in an Asian-associated ancestry cluster than the approximately 670-donor mean. Cytomegalovirus status was reported to be diagnosed by the classifier with high specificity and sensitivity in both the original and validation cohorts. In the study, around 160 TCR beta chains were listed as associated with cytomegalovirus. Compared with equally common non-associated chains, HLA-associated TCR beta chains in a later analysis were more clonally expanded and had lower generation probabilities. At a false discovery rate of 0.05, a later analysis linked under 20,000 TCR beta sequences to specific HLA alleles. It was suggested by the authors that the approach could potentially be generalized to other disease states and immunological phenotypes. A later analysis found that TCR association rates varied across HLA loci, with DRB1 alleles showing the most associated TCRs and HLA-C alleles the fewest. Most TCR sequences were seen in very few donors, while some public TCRs were found in many individuals.

Library method: the immunoSEQ multiplex PCR assay. For the multiplex PCR, a mixture combining 60 forward primers for TCR Vbeta segments and 13 reverse primers for TCR Jbeta segments was used. The CDR3 region of rearranged TCR beta genes was amplified from genomic DNA by a multiplex PCR assay. On the Illumina HiSeq System, the amplified TCR beta libraries were sequenced as 87-base-pair reads. Turning to the authors' computational methods: A later analysis counted about 80 million unique TCR beta chains across the 666 repertoires, and some 11 million of these chains were shared by at least two donors. To remove PCR and sequencing errors, raw reads were error-corrected and collapsed into unique sequences using a nearest-neighbor algorithm that merged closely related sequences. CDR3 sequences were aligned to IMGT reference sequences to assign V, D and J gene segments. Each retained sequence needed at least a six-nucleotide match to both a V gene segment and a J gene segment. A rearrangement counted as productive if the CDR3 had no stop codons and remained in frame with V and J, and every other rearrangement counted as non-productive. CDR3 was defined by IMGT convention, running from the second conserved V-encoded cysteine to the conserved J-encoded phenylalanine. Sequences without an unambiguous match to a single V gene segment were excluded from the earlier analysis of about 640 of the donors. An earlier analysis of 550 to 650 of the donors classified V segments as functional when productive rearrangements were above 56.7% and as segregating when the standard deviation between donors was above 5%. A statistical classification framework was built to diagnose cytomegalovirus status from the catalog of TCR beta chain sequences. In a later analysis, V and J genes were assigned by comparing TCR nucleotide sequences against IMGT/GENE-DB human TR gene sequences. Using the TCRdist pipeline, a later analysis assigned CDR3 sequences along with most-parsimonious VDJ recombination scenarios. In a later analysis, each TCR beta chain was defined by its CDR3 amino acid sequence together with its V-gene family, and reads without a unique V-gene family were excluded. As a way to deal with suspected cross-contamination and a sequencing artifact, a later analysis dropped under 600 nucleotide sequences that were highly shared and had low generation probability. In a later analysis, a clonal expansion index was calculated for each public chain from normalized within-repertoire ranks of inferred template counts. In a later analysis, generation probabilities were computed with a VDJ recombination model fitted to out-of-frame rearrangements, and the resulting probabilities were checked against IGoR. Hypergeometric tests were used in a later analysis to score TCR-TCR, TCR-HLA and TCR-CMV co-occurrence, with a repertoire-size bias correction applied to the TCR pairs. In a later analysis, false discovery rates were estimated by permuting HLA or CMV assignments 20 times. In a later analysis, co-occurring TCRs were grouped using DBSCAN, with TCRdist sequence similarity added in when clustering inside HLA-allele-positive subsets. Repertoires with fewer than 30,000 or more than 120,000 public chains were left out of co-occurrence clustering, as were about 5 repertoires with anomalous nucleotide sharing. The source is immuneACCESS, and TCRdb retained only in-frame sequences with V and J called. Part of the clones is not carried over; for the studies checked, unresolved V genes explain less than half of this, and the remainder is unexplained. V and J calls plus clone size are reproduced from that table; the DNA served to infer D and trimming. Recorded for this sample are roughly 150,000 clones; around 75% of them occurred a single time. Approximately 3% of the sample is taken by the ten largest.

The source of this sequence is a male donor in good health and CMV-seronegative. Sequenced: PBMCs.

The DNA reads TGTGCCAGCTCACCTCAGCGGGGCCGACAAGAGACCCAGTACTTC. Translated, it gives CASSPQRGRQETQYF. The sequence joins TRBV18 to TRBJ2-5; a stretch of 7 junction bases matches TRBD2. The CDR3 runs 15 amino acids, cysteine and phenylalanine included. Solely the CDR3 DNA is kept, with 45 bases framed from the first base. For CDR1 and CDR2, the germline V gene lists KGHSH and LQKENI. At the junction V is shortened by 3 bases and J by 2 bases; bases outside the gene matches: 6.